In this sample, the clone carrying this T cell receptor beta chain turned up a few times. From the 5' RACE reads, TCRdb called clonotypes with MiXCR, one entry per CDR3 protein. The sample consists of 150,000 to 200,000 distinct CDR3 sequences, 9.5% to 15% of them appearing once. This CDR3 region has 16 residues. Trimming took 1 base from V and 6 from J; bases not matched to a gene: 8. Germline loops: CDR1 MGHRA, CDR2 YSYEKL. This sample was taken from a study of CD8 T cells in ankylosing spondylitis. This sequence joins TRBV4-1 and TRBJ2-3; 9 nucleotides line up with TRBD2. The sample taken for sequencing was blood, either unsorted or a sorted T cell fraction (not recorded which). The source of this sequence is a male donor with ankylosing spondylitis or in good health (not recorded which). This CDR3 is CASSQVVSGGTDTQYF. The CDR3 bases are TGCGCCAGCAGCCAAGTAGTAAGCGGGGGGACCGATACGCAGTATTTT.